Below, 16 T cell receptor beta chains from the same sample are listed, as sequenced in a study of blood T cell repertoires in COVID-19. Data came from immunoSEQ multiplex PCR; TCRdb stores just in-frame clones and leaves some out. The sample records a few hundred thousand clones, more than 65% being singletons. The sequencing input was peripheral blood. Receptors originate from a woman younger than 35 with acute or convalescent COVID-19.

The chain carries TRBV10-1 and TRBJ2-7; 10 nucleotides line up with TRBD2. The CDR3 spans 15 residues. Losses at the gene ends were 5 bases for V and 2 bases for J; bases not matched to a gene: 6. The V gene's germline CDR1 is WNHNN and CDR2 SYGVQD (reference sequence). DNA of the CDR3: TGCGCCAGCAGTTCGACTAGCGGGCCTACCTACGAGCAGTACTTC. Its protein is CASSSTSGPTYEQYF.

J is TRBJ2-6 and V is TRBV19; 10 nucleotides agree with TRBD1. There are 18 residues in the CDR3. Germline CDR1 reads LNHDA; CDR2 reads SQIVND (reference sequence). Losses at the gene ends were 5 bases for V and 1 base for J; bases not matched to a gene: 8. The CDR3 DNA reads TGTGCCAGTAGTTGGGGCCGGGACAGGGGTTCTGGGGCCAACGTCCTGACTTTC. Protein sequence: CASSWGRDRGSGANVLTF.

The chain has TRBV5-1 and TRBJ2-7, with 7 bases lining up with TRBD1. This CDR3 contains 14 residues. The V gene's germline CDR1 is SGHRS and CDR2 YFSETQ. The J segment lost 2 bases and the V segment lost 3 bases, leaving 5 bases of the junction unmatched. The DNA for the CDR3 is TGCGCCAGCAGCTACAGGACAGGACCCTACGAGCAGTACTTC. Translated, it gives CASSYRTGPYEQYF.

V and J are TRBV9 and TRBJ2-2; 8 nucleotides agree with TRBD2. V lost 4 bases and J lost 1; bases outside the gene matches: 6. Germline values: CDR1 SGDLS, CDR2 YYNGEE. The CDR3 has 16 residues. This chain's CDR3 is CASSFRLAQNTGELFF. The CDR3 DNA follows: TGTGCCAGCAGCTTCCGACTAGCGCAGAACACCGGGGAGCTGTTTTTT.

The rearrangement uses TRBV7-9 and TRBJ2-1, with TRBD2 identical over 9 bases. Germline CDR1 SEHNR, CDR2 FQNEAQ (reference sequence). CDR3 length: 16 residues. V dropped 5 bases and J dropped 2; count of bases not matched to a gene: 7. CDR3 in amino acids: CASSAQGLAAYNEQFF. The CDR3, as DNA: TGTGCCAGCAGCGCTCAGGGACTAGCCGCCTACAATGAGCAGTTCTTC.

V gene TRBV6-6 combines with J gene TRBJ2-2, with D possibly matching TRBD1 (6 bases). V lost 4 bases to trimming and J lost 1 base, with 7 bases between them. This CDR3 has 14 residues. Germline V CDR1 and CDR2: MNHNY, SVGAGI (reference sequence). CDR3 sequence (DNA): TGTGCCAGCAGTTCACAGGGGAACACCGGGGAGCTGTTTTTT. It is translated as CASSSQGNTGELFF.

The chain recombines TRBV5-8 with TRBJ2-5; 13 bases line up with TRBD2. J lost 4 bases, V lost 5 bases, and 11 bases had no gene match. This CDR3 comprises 17 residues. Germline lookup yields CDR1 SGHTS and CDR2 YDEGEE. CDR3 region: CASSPALAGGPVETQYF. The CDR3 coding sequence is TGTGCCAGCAGTCCCGCACTAGCGGGAGGGCCGGTAGAGACCCAGTACTTC.

A few counts support this clone. V and J are TRBV3-1 (or the pseudogene TRBV3-2) and TRBJ1-1; 11 bases map to TRBD1. The CDR3 contains 16 residues. Germline loops: CDR1 LGHDT, CDR2 YNNKEL (reference sequence). Trimming removed 4 bases from V and 5 bases from J; junction bases left unmatched: 9. The CDR3 sequence is CASSRVLGQGETEAFF. The CDR3, as DNA: TGTGCCAGCAGCCGAGTATTGGGACAGGGGGAGACTGAAGCTTTCTTT.

The rearrangement uses TRBV28 and TRBJ2-5, with D possibly TRBD2 on 7 matching bases. Between the trimmed V and J ends, which lost 6 bases and 4 bases, there was a span of 21 bases. Germline V gene data show CDR1 as MDHEN and CDR2 as SYDVKM. The CDR3 has 16 amino acids. DNA for the CDR3: TGTGCCAGCAGATCACGATGGGGGGGCCGACTAGAGACCCAGTACTTC. Translating gives CASRSRWGGRLETQYF.

Worth noting for this clone: This sequence may be a read error, since a much larger clone differs from it by one base. The genes are TRBV7-3 and TRBJ1-1; weak D call: TRBD1 (5 bases). This CDR3 spans 13 amino acids. Looked up from germline, CDR1 is SGHTA and CDR2 is FQGTGA. V lost 2 bases and J 1 base, leaving 5 bases between the germline ends. As DNA, the CDR3 is TGTGCCAGCAGCTTAGGACAGAACACTGAAGCTTTCTTT. Translated, it gives CASSLGQNTEAFF.

This chain joins TRBV6-2 or TRBV6-3 and TRBJ1-1, with unresolved D. The CDR3 has 13 residues. The V gene lost 2 bases and the J gene lost 7 bases, with 11 bases spanning the gap. CDR1 is MNHEY and CDR2 is SVGEGT in the germline V gene. The CDR3 region has the DNA TGTGCCAGCAGTTACGTAGTCTTTGGTGAAGCTTTCTTT. This codes for CASSYVVFGEAFF.

In this sample, this clone turned up a few times. J is TRBJ1-2 and V is TRBV7-9; a possible D gene is TRBD1 (5 bases). This CDR3 contains 12 residues. CDR1 and CDR2 (germline): SEHNR, FQNEAQ (reference sequence). V was shortened by 4 bases and J by 4 bases, with 7 bases between the two germline ends. The CDR3 DNA is TGTGCCAGCAGCTCCGGGGGCTATGGCTACACCTTC. Translation: CASSSGGYGYTF.

CDR3 DNA: TGTGCCAGTAGTATAAGTTGGGTAGGGGCCTACAATGAGCAGTTCTTC. Protein product: CASSISWVGAYNEQFF. The chain has TRBV19 and TRBJ2-1; tentatively, D is TRBD1 (5 bases). The CDR3 spans 16 residues. Germline V lookup: CDR1 LNHDA, CDR2 SQIVND (reference sequence). Trimming stripped 2 bases from V and 2 bases from J, with 13 bases between. Variable domain in full (rest from reference TRBV19 and TRBJ2-1): DGGITQSPKYLFRKEGQNVTLSCEQNLNHDAMYWYRQDPGQGLRLIYYSQIVNDFQKGDIAEGYSVSREKKESFPLTVTSAQKNPTAFYLCASSISWVGAYNEQFFGPGTRLTVL.

This sequence joins TRBV4-3 and TRBJ2-2; D is undetermined. Germline V gene data show CDR1 as LGHNA and CDR2 as YSLEER. The CDR3 is 14 residues long. Trimming stripped 6 bases from V and 4 bases from J, with 12 bases between. CDR3 nucleotide sequence: TGCGCCAGCAGTCCTCGACTGAGCACCGGGGAGCTGTTTTTT. Its translation: CASSPRLSTGELFF.

This clone has a handful of counts. CDR3 nucleotides: TGCGCCAGCAGCCAGTCGGACAGGGGGCGGAACACCGGGGAGCTGTTTTTT. This codes for CASSQSDRGRNTGELFF. The chain has TRBV4-1 and TRBJ2-2; TRBD1 matches at 11 bases. This CDR3 comprises 17 residues. V trimming: 3 bases; J trimming: 1 base; junction bases outside the gene matches: 4. Germline CDR1 reads MGHRA; CDR2 reads YSYEKL.

The chain recombines TRBV24-1 with TRBJ2-1, with 7 bases that match TRBD2. Trimming at V came to 5 bases and at J to 5 bases, leaving 2 bases not matched to a gene. There are 13 residues in the CDR3. CDR1 is KGHDR and CDR2 is SFDVKD in the germline V gene. CDR3 nucleotides: TGTGCCACCAGTGTTGGGGGGGACAATGAGCAGTTCTTC. Protein: CATSVGGDNEQFF.